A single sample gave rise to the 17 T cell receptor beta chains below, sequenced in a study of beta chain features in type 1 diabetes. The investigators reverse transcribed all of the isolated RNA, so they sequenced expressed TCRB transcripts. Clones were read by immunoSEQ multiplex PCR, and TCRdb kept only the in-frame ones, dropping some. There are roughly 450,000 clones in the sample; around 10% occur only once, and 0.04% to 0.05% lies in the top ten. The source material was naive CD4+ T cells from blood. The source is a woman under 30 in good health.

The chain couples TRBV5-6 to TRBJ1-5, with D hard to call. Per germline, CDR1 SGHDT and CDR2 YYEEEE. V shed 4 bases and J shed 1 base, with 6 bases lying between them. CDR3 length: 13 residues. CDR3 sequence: CASSKESNQPQHF. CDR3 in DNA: TGTGCCAGCAGCAAAGAAAGCAATCAGCCCCAGCATTTT.

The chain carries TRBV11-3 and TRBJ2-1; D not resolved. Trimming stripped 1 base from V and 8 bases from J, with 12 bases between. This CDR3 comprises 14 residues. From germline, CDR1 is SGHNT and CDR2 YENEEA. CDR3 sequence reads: CASSLGIVNHEQFF. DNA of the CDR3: TGTGCCAGCAGCTTAGGAATTGTTAACCATGAGCAGTTCTTC. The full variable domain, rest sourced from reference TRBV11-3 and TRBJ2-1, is EAGVVQSPRYKIIEKKQPVAFWCNPISGHNTLYWYLQNLGQGPELLIRYENEEAVDDSQLPKDRFSAERLKGVDSTLKIQPAELGDSAVYLCASSLGIVNHEQFFGPGTRLTVL.

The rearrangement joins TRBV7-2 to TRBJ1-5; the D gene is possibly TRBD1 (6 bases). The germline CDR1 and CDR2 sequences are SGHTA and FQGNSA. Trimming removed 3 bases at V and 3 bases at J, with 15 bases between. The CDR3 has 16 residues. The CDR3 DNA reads TGTGCCAGCAGCTTTACAGGGTCGGAGATCAATCAGCCCCAGCATTTT. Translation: CASSFTGSEINQPQHF.

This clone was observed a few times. The chain's CDR3 is CAWKRDRGYEQYF. The CDR3 DNA reads TGTGCCTGGAAACGGGACAGGGGTTACGAGCAGTACTTC. V gene TRBV30 combines with J gene TRBJ2-5; 10 nucleotides agree with TRBD1. The DNA matches TRBJ2-7 better at its end, which makes the J call doubtful. CDR1 and CDR2 from the germline V gene are GTSNPN and SVGIG (reference sequence). The CDR3 sequence is 13 residues long.

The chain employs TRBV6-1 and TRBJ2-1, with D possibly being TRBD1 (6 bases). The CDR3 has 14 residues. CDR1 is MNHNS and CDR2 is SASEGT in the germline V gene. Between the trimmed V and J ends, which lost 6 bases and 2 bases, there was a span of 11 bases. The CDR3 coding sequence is TGTGCCAGCAGCCGGGACAACACCTACAATGAGCAGTTCTTC. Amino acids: CASSRDNTYNEQFF.

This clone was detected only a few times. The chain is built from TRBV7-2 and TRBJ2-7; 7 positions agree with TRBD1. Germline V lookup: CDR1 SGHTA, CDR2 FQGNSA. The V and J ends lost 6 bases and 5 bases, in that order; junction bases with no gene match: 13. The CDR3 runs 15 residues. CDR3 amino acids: CASSRNGQDLHEQYF. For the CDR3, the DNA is TGTGCCAGCAGTCGAAACGGACAGGATTTACACGAGCAGTACTTC.

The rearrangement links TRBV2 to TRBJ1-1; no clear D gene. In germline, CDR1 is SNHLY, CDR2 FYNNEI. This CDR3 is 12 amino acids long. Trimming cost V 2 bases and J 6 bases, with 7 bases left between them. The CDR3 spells CASSERLSEAFF. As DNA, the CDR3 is TGTGCCAGCAGTGAACGGTTGTCTGAAGCTTTCTTT.

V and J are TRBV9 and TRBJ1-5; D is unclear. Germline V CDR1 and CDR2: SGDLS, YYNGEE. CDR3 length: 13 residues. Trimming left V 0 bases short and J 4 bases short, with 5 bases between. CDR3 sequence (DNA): TGTGCCAGCAGCGTAGAACAGAATCAGCCCCAGCATTTT. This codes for CASSVEQNQPQHF.

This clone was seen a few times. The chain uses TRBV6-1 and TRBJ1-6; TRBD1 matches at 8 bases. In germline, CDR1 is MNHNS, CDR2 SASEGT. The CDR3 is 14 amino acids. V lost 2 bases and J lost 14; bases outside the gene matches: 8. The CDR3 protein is CASSESRGRVTLHF. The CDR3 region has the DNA TGTGCCAGCAGTGAATCCAGGGGGCGCGTAACCCTCCACTTT.

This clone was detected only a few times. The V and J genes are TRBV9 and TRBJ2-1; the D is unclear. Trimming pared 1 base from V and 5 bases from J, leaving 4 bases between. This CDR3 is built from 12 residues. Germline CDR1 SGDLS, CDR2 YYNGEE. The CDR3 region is CASSVLHNEQFF. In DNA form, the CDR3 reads TGTGCCAGCAGCGTACTGCACAATGAGCAGTTCTTC.

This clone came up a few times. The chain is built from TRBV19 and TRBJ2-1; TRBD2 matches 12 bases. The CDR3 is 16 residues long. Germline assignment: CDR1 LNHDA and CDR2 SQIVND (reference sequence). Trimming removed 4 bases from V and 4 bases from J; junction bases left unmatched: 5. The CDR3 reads CASSRTSGNVYNEQFF. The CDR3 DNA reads TGTGCCAGTAGTAGGACTAGCGGGAACGTATACAATGAGCAGTTCTTC.

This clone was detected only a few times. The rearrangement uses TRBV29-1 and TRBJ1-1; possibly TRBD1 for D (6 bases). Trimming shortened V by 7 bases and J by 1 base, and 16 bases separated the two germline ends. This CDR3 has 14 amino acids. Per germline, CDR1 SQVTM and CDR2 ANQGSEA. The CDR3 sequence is CSAQVGTTNTEAFF. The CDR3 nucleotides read TGCAGCGCTCAAGTTGGGACAACGAACACTGAAGCTTTCTTT.

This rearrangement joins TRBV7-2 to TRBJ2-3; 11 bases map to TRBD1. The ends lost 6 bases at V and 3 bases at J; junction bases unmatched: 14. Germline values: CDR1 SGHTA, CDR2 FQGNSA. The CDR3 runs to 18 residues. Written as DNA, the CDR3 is TGTGCCAGCAGACTACCCCAAACCGGGACAGGGGGAACAGATACGCAGTATTTT. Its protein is CASRLPQTGTGGTDTQYF.

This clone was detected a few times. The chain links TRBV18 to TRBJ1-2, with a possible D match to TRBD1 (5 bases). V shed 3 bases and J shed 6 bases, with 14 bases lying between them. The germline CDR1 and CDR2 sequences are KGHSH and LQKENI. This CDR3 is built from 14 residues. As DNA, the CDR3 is TGTGCCAGCTCACCCTCAGGGATAAGTCATGGCTACACCTTC. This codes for CASSPSGISHGYTF.

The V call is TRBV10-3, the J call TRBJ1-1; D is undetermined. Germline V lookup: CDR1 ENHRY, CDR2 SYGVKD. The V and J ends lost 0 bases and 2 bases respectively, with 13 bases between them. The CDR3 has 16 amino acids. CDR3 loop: CAISESESFQNTEAFF. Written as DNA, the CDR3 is TGTGCCATCAGTGAGTCTGAGTCCTTCCAAAACACTGAAGCTTTCTTT.

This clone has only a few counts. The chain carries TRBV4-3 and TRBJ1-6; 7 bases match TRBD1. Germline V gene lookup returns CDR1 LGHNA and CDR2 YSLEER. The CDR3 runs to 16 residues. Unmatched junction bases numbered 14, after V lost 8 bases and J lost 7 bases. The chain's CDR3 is CASGAIPGQLNSPLHF. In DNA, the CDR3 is TGCGCCAGCGGGGCGATTCCGGGACAGTTGAATTCACCCCTCCACTTT.

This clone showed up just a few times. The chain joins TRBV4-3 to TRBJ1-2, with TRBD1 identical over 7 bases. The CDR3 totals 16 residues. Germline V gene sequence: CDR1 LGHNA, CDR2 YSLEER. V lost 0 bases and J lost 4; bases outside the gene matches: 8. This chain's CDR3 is CASSQDHDRATYGYTF. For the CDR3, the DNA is TGCGCCAGCAGCCAAGACCACGACAGGGCTACCTATGGCTACACCTTC.